This is a list of T cell receptor beta chains from one sample in a study of shared clonotypes between healthy human individuals. This table comes from immunoSEQ multiplex PCR, and its TCRdb copy is limited to in-frame clones, with some not included. The sample holds over a million clones, under 80% seen once. Sequenced material: memory CD4+ T cells sorted from blood. Receptor source: a man aged 18-30 years in good health. Both conserved end residues are part of each CDR3. A D gene is named only where the DNA matches it firmly. For some rows the clone size is stated as once, few or many, or as a class when expanded; others skip it.

CDR3 protein | CDR3 DNA | D gene | V gene | clone size | J gene
CASKASGSGTQYF | TGTGCCAGCAAAGCTAGCGGGAGCGGGACCCAGTACTTC | TRBD2 | TRBV5-8 | once | TRBJ2-5
CASSFYQSGTDTQYF | TGTGCCAGCAGCTTTTATCAGTCTGGCACAGATACGCAGTATTTT | - | TRBV5-4 | few | TRBJ2-3
CASSEPGFYGYTF | TGTGCCAGCAGTGAACCAGGGTTCTATGGCTACACCTTC | - | TRBV6-1 | - | TRBJ1-2
CASSVESGVGNTIYF | TGTGCCAGCAGCGTCGAGTCAGGGGTTGGAAACACCATATATTTC | - | TRBV9 | - | TRBJ1-3
CASNQGTGEQYF | TGTGCCAGCAACCAGGGAACGGGTGAGCAGTACTTC | - | TRBV6-6 | - | TRBJ2-7
CAWSGNYGYTF | TGTGCCTGGAGCGGGAACTATGGCTACACCTTC | - | TRBV30 | once | TRBJ1-2
CATTLGAYDKNIQYF | TGTGCCACTACCCTGGGGGCCTATGACAAAAACATTCAGTACTTC | - | TRBV19 | few | TRBJ2-4
CASSLGPQETQYF | TGTGCCAGCTCACTGGGACCCCAAGAGACCCAGTACTTC | - | TRBV18 | once | TRBJ2-5
CASSVAASGLGLYEQYF | TGTGCCAGCAGCGTAGCGGCTAGCGGCCTGGGGTTGTACGAGCAGTACTTC | TRBD2 | TRBV9 | - | TRBJ2-7
CASSERAVGYTF | TGTGCCAGCAGTGAACGGGCTGTCGGCTACACCTTC | - | TRBV6-1 | once | TRBJ1-2
CASSQETGGNEKLFF | TGTGCCAGCAGCCAAGAAACAGGGGGAAATGAAAAACTGTTTTTT | TRBD1 | TRBV4-2 | - | TRBJ1-4
CAISDREGTGANVLTF | TGTGCCATCAGTGACAGGGAAGGAACTGGGGCCAACGTCCTGACTTTC | - | TRBV10-3 | - | TRBJ2-6
CASSSQINTDTQYF | TGTGCCAGCAGCTCCCAGATAAACACAGATACGCAGTATTTT | - | TRBV11-3 | few | TRBJ2-3
CASSQGPTGGGSNPDGYTF | TGCGCCAGCAGCCAAGGACCCACAGGGGGCGGTAGTAATCCGGATGGCTACACCTTC | TRBD1 | TRBV4-3 | - | TRBJ1-2
CASSLLLTQETQYF | TGTGCCAGCAGCCTACTCCTGACACAAGAGACCCAGTACTTC | - | TRBV7-9 | - | TRBJ2-5
CASEKGDGYSNQPQHF | TGTGCCAGTGAGAAGGGGGACGGATATAGCAATCAGCCCCAGCATTTT | - | TRBV19 | - | TRBJ1-5
CASSGQASSGNTIYF | TGTGCCAGCTCAGGACAGGCGAGCTCTGGAAACACCATATATTTT | TRBD1 | TRBV18 | few | TRBJ1-3
CASSLGPGSEQYF | TGCGCCAGCAGCTTGGGGCCTGGAAGCGAGCAGTACTTC | - | TRBV5-1 | once | TRBJ2-7
CASSPLETQSTEAFF | TGTGCCAGCAGTCCCTTAGAGACTCAAAGCACTGAAGCTTTCTTT | - | TRBV6-5 | - | TRBJ1-1
CASSLNGYEQFF | TGTGCCAGCAGCTTAAACGGTTATGAGCAGTTCTTC | - | TRBV11-2 | few | TRBJ2-1
CASSSQETQYF | TGTGCCAGCAGCTCTCAAGAGACCCAGTACTTC | - | TRBV7-8 | - | TRBJ2-5
CSVGQTQASHSPLHF | TGCAGCGTTGGACAGACCCAAGCCAGCCATTCACCCCTCCACTTT | - | TRBV29-1 | - | TRBJ1-6
CAWSPTKETQYF | TGTGCCTGGAGTCCAACCAAAGAGACCCAGTACTTC | - | TRBV30 | - | TRBJ2-5
CASSLDRTYEQYF | TGTGCCAGCAGCCTGGACAGGACCTACGAGCAGTACTTC | TRBD1 | TRBV7-2 | - | TRBJ2-7
CASSDPQRGTKTQYF | TGTGCCAGCAGTGATCCCCAGCGGGGGACAAAGACCCAGTACTTC | TRBD2 | TRBV25-1 | few | TRBJ2-5
CASSLLRTPNNEQFF | TGCGCCAGCAGCTTGCTCCGGACGCCTAACAATGAGCAGTTCTTC | - | TRBV5-1 | - | TRBJ2-1
CAWSGRRDTQYF | TGTGCCTGGAGTGGAAGGAGAGATACGCAGTATTTT | - | TRBV30 | - | TRBJ2-3
CATSINGGSNEQFF | TGTGCCACCAGCATAAACGGGGGAAGTAATGAGCAGTTCTTC | - | TRBV15 | once | TRBJ2-1
CASSRDRGIGEAFF | TGTGCCAGCAGTAGGGACAGGGGGATCGGTGAAGCTTTCTTT | TRBD1 | TRBV6-5 | - | TRBJ1-1
CASSPGPNYGYTF | TGTGCCAGCTCACCCGGGCCCAACTATGGCTACACCTTC | - | TRBV18 | - | TRBJ1-2
CASSYGGGEQYF | TGTGCCAGCAGTTACGGGGGTGGGGAGCAGTACTTC | - | TRBV6-5 | - | TRBJ2-7
CASKREGRTDTQYF | TGTGCCAGTAAGCGGGAGGGTCGCACAGATACGCAGTATTTT | TRBD2 | TRBV27 | - | TRBJ2-3
CASTLEGTQYF | TGTGCCAGCACACTAGAAGGGACCCAGTACTTC | - | TRBV2 | few | TRBJ2-5
CASSPTDRAQPQHF | TGTGCCAGCTCTCCAACGGACAGGGCCCAGCCCCAGCATTTT | TRBD1 | TRBV18 | once | TRBJ1-5
CASSSASNQPQHF | TGTGCCAGCAGTTCCGCGAGCAATCAGCCCCAGCATTTT | - | TRBV6-5 | - | TRBJ1-5
CARIAGGSQQYF | TGTGCCCGAATAGCGGGAGGGTCCCAGCAGTACTTC | TRBD2 | TRBV12-5 | - | TRBJ2-7
CASSIGGLSNTEAFF | TGTGCCAGTAGTATTGGGGGACTGAGTAACACTGAAGCTTTCTTT | - | TRBV19 | - | TRBJ1-1
CASSKDRNYGYTF | TGCGCCAGCAGCAAGGACAGAAACTATGGCTACACCTTC | - | TRBV10-1 | - | TRBJ1-2
CASSESGHPSTDTQYF | TGTGCCAGCAGTGAATCGGGACACCCGAGCACAGATACGCAGTATTTT | - | TRBV25-1 | once | TRBJ2-3
CASSTRLAAYEQYF | TGCGCCAGCAGCACCCGACTAGCAGCCTACGAGCAGTACTTC | TRBD2 | TRBV5-1 | once | TRBJ2-7
CASRQGAYEQYF | TGTGCCAGCAGACAGGGTGCCTACGAGCAGTACTTC | - | TRBV2 | - | TRBJ2-7
CAWSDMAWGEKLFF | TGTGCCTGGAGCGACATGGCCTGGGGTGAAAAACTGTTTTTT | - | TRBV30 | - | TRBJ1-4
CASRGTDGGSPLHF | TGTGCCAGCAGAGGGACTGATGGGGGTTCACCCCTCCACTTT | - | TRBV6-1 | few | TRBJ1-6
CASSLVTGTYNEQFF | TGTGCCAGCAGCTTAGTTACTGGGACCTACAATGAGCAGTTCTTC | - | TRBV7-2 | - | TRBJ2-1
CASSLRQGADSPLHF | TGTGCCAGCAGCCTACGACAGGGGGCGGATTCACCCCTCCACTTT | TRBD1 | TRBV4-2 | - | TRBJ1-6
CASSPGGGTKPQHF | TGTGCCAGCAGTCCAGGGGGCGGTACTAAGCCCCAGCATTTT | TRBD1 | TRBV6-6 | - | TRBJ1-5
CASSVLLSGSGDTQYF | TGTGCCAGCAGCGTACTTTTAAGCGGGAGTGGAGATACGCAGTATTTT | TRBD2 | TRBV9 | - | TRBJ2-3
CASSLGIGQGASTQHF | TGTGCCAGCAGCTTAGGGATTGGGCAGGGGGCCAGCACCCAGCATTTT | TRBD1 | TRBV7-9 | - | TRBJ1-5
CASSSGLTMNTEAFF | TGCGCCAGCAGCTCGGGCTTGACCATGAACACTGAAGCTTTCTTT | - | TRBV5-1 | - | TRBJ1-1
CASSLTGLYNEQFF | TGTGCTAGCAGCCTTACTGGACTCTACAATGAGCAGTTCTTC | - | TRBV7-7 | - | TRBJ2-1
CSARDAAEQFF | TGCAGTGCTAGAGATGCGGCCGAGCAGTTCTTC | - | TRBV20-1 | once | TRBJ2-1
CATKQGKYGYTF | TGTGCCACCAAACAGGGGAAATATGGCTACACCTTC | TRBD1 | TRBV15 | - | TRBJ1-2
CASSGGRGAETQYF | TGTGCCAGCAGTGGCGGGAGGGGAGCGGAGACCCAGTACTTC | TRBD2 | TRBV2 | - | TRBJ2-5
CASSYPGSGYTF | TGTGCCAGCAGCTATCCAGGGAGTGGCTACACCTTC | - | TRBV28 | few | TRBJ1-2
CASSETGLEQPQHF | TGTGCCAGCAGTGAAACAGGGTTGGAACAGCCCCAGCATTTT | - | TRBV25-1 | many | TRBJ1-5